Presented here are 32 T cell receptor beta chains from one specimen sequenced in a study of OX40 agonist ivuxolimab in advanced cancers. Clones were sequenced by immunoSEQ multiplex PCR, and TCRdb holds only the in-frame ones, with some missing. Of 55,000 to 70,000 clones listed, roughly 86% are singletons. Sequencing used CD4+ or CD8+ T cells sorted from blood, obtained in a trial of the OX40 agonist ivuxolimab. The receptors were sampled from an adult with an advanced solid tumor such as melanoma, head and neck, liver or kidney cancer.

The chain uses TRBV5-5 and TRBJ2-3; 8 bases align to TRBD1. This CDR3 region has 15 residues. The ends lost 3 bases at V and 3 bases at J; junction bases unmatched: 6. Germline V gives CDR1 SGHKS, CDR2 YYEKEE (reference sequence). CDR3 DNA sequence: TGTGCCAGCAGCTCCAGGGGGCGCGGGACAGATACGCAGTATTTT. It encodes CASSSRGRGTDTQYF.

V is TRBV6-5 and J is TRBJ1-1, with D possibly matching TRBD1 (6 bases). CDR3 size: 13 residues. Germline V lookup: CDR1 MNHEY, CDR2 SVGAGI. Trimming took 6 bases from V and 10 from J, leaving 18 bases between them. Here the CDR3 DNA reads TGTGCCAGCAGACCCAGTCGGGGGGCTGGAGCTTTCTTT. Amino acids: CASRPSRGAGAFF.

This chain uses TRBV29-1 with TRBJ2-2, with D possibly being TRBD2 (7 bases). Between the trimmed V and J ends, which lost 5 bases and 1 base, there was a span of 17 bases. The CDR3 runs to 16 residues. Per germline, CDR1 SQVTM and CDR2 ANQGSEA. The CDR3 region is CSVSQGGAGNTGELFF. CDR3 sequence (DNA): TGCAGCGTTTCCCAAGGGGGGGCTGGGAACACCGGGGAGCTGTTTTTT.

This clone appeared a few times. The chain recombines TRBV6-5 with TRBJ1-2; perhaps TRBD1 as D (6 bases). Germline assignment: CDR1 MNHEY and CDR2 SVGAGI. The CDR3 totals 15 residues. V lost 0 bases to trimming and J lost 4 bases, with 12 bases between them. CDR3 sequence: CASSYSAGGGYGYTF. DNA of the CDR3: TGTGCCAGCAGTTACTCTGCGGGGGGCGGCTATGGCTACACCTTC.

The gene calls are TRBV11-2 and TRBJ1-1, with 9 bases lining up with TRBD1. CDR3 size: 14 residues. Trimming took 3 bases from V and 2 from J; bases not matched to a gene: 1. Germline assignment: CDR1 SGHAT and CDR2 FQNNGV. CDR3 nucleotide sequence: TGTGCCAGCAGCTTTACAGGGGGCAACACTGAAGCTTTCTTT. This sequence encodes CASSFTGGNTEAFF.

This clone showed up just once. V gene TRBV11-3 combines with J gene TRBJ2-1; D is possibly TRBD1 (5 bases). The CDR3 is 14 residues long. Germline V CDR1 and CDR2: SGHNT, YENEEA. V lost 8 bases to trimming and J lost 8 bases, with 19 bases between them. In DNA, the CDR3 is TGTGCCAGCGCCCCGGGCAGGGAAGGTGATGAGCAGTTCTTC. Translation gives CASAPGREGDEQFF.

In its sample, this clone was seen once. This rearrangement joins TRBV9 to TRBJ2-4, with 8 bases identical to TRBD2. CDR1 and CDR2 (germline): SGDLS, YYNGEE. The CDR3 is 17 residues long. Germline trimming cut 3 bases from V and 5 bases from J; bases unmatched to any gene: 13. For the CDR3, the DNA is TGTGCCAGCAGCGCCCGCTCGGTGGCGGGGGGCCAAAACATTCAGTACTTC. As protein: CASSARSVAGGQNIQYF.

The chain has TRBV4-2 and TRBJ1-6; D is perhaps TRBD1 (6 bases). Trimming removed 4 bases at V and 8 bases at J, with 21 bases between. This CDR3 contains 17 residues. From germline, CDR1 is LGHNA and CDR2 YNFKEQ. CDR3 region: CASSPLQGRVYDSPLHF. CDR3 coding DNA: TGTGCCAGCAGCCCCCTACAGGGAAGGGTGTATGATTCACCCCTCCACTTT.

This chain links TRBV6-6 with TRBJ2-5, with D maybe TRBD1 (6 bases). The V end lost 6 bases, the J end lost 3 bases, and 11 bases lay between the germline ends. The CDR3 is made up of 13 amino acids. The V gene's germline CDR1 is MNHNY and CDR2 SVGAGI (reference sequence). CDR3 in DNA: TGTGCCAGCAGCTCACAGGGTGAAGAGACCCAGTACTTC. It codes for CASSSQGEETQYF.

The CDR3 nucleotides are TGTGCCAGCAGCTCACCTAGCGGGGGGGCCACAGATACGCAGTATTTT. Encoded protein: CASSSPSGGATDTQYF. The J gene is TRBJ2-3, the V gene TRBV5-4; 12 bases are shared with TRBD2. The CDR3 covers 16 residues. The junction had 4 bases not matched to a gene; V was cut back by 3 bases and J by 2 bases. Looked up from germline, CDR1 is SGHNT and CDR2 is YYREEE (reference sequence). Looking up the rest from reference TRBV5-4 and TRBJ2-3 gives the full variable domain: ETGVTQSPTHLIKTRGQQVTLRCSSQSGHNTVSWYQQALGQGPQFIFQYYREEENGRGNFPPRFSGLQFPNYSSELNVNALELDDSALYLCASSSPSGGATDTQYFGPGTRLTVL.

J is TRBJ2-1 and V is TRBV6-6; 7 bases are a match to TRBD1. The CDR3 has 14 amino acids. The germline CDR1 and CDR2 sequences are MNHNY and SVGAGI (reference sequence). V gave up 10 bases and J gave up 4 bases; unmatched junction bases: 10. In DNA, the CDR3 is TGTGCCACCTACCGGGACAGCATTTACAATGAGCAGTTCTTC. As protein: CATYRDSIYNEQFF.

This clone has only a few counts. J is TRBJ1-1 and V is TRBV4-1, with a weak D call TRBD1 (6 bases). This CDR3 is built from 14 residues. Deletions cut 3 bases from V and 5 bases from J, with 13 bases between. Germline loops: CDR1 MGHRA, CDR2 YSYEKL. DNA for the CDR3: TGCGCCAGCAGCCATACCTCAGGGGAGACTGAAGCTTTCTTT. This codes for CASSHTSGETEAFF.

This CDR3 reads CASSPTGSQPQHF. CDR3 coding DNA: TGTGCCAGCTCACCAACGGGAAGTCAGCCCCAGCATTTT. J is TRBJ1-5 and V is TRBV18; D gene ambiguous. V gave up 2 bases and J gave up 6 bases, with 8 bases separating them. The CDR3 runs 13 residues. From germline, CDR1 is KGHSH and CDR2 LQKENI.

The rearrangement uses TRBV27 and TRBJ2-7; TRBD1 matches at 7 bases. Looked up from germline, CDR1 is MNHEY and CDR2 is SMNVEV (reference sequence). The CDR3 consists of 15 residues. V trimming: 6 bases; J trimming: 3 bases; junction bases outside the gene matches: 11. CDR3 coding DNA: TGTGCCAGCAGCCCGGACAGGCCTCAAAACTACGAGCAGTACTTC. Translated: CASSPDRPQNYEQYF.

The chain joins TRBV19 to TRBJ2-2; TRBD1 might be the D (6 bases). This CDR3 has 16 amino acids. Germline V lookup: CDR1 LNHDA, CDR2 SQIVND (reference sequence). Trimming took off 5 bases at V and 4 bases at J, with 17 bases between the two ends. The CDR3 DNA sequence: TGTGCCAGTAGTGGTGGGTCAGGGGCGGGCACCGGGGAGCTGTTTTTT. Its protein product is CASSGGSGAGTGELFF.

This clone was found once. V gene TRBV5-4 combines with J gene TRBJ1-2; no clear D gene. There are 13 residues in the CDR3. CDR1 and CDR2 (germline): SGHNT, YYREEE (reference sequence). The ends were cut back, 2 bases at V and 5 bases at J, with 10 bases in the middle. CDR3 sequence reads: CASSFEANYGYTF. The CDR3, as DNA: TGTGCCAGCAGCTTCGAAGCGAATTATGGCTACACCTTC. Using reference TRBV5-4 and TRBJ1-2 for the parts outside the CDR3, the full variable domain is ETGVTQSPTHLIKTRGQQVTLRCSSQSGHNTVSWYQQALGQGPQFIFQYYREEENGRGNFPPRFSGLQFPNYSSELNVNALELDDSALYLCASSFEANYGYTFGSGTRLTVV.

The rearrangement joins TRBV2 to TRBJ2-4, with 7 positions matching TRBD1. The V gene's germline CDR1 is SNHLY and CDR2 FYNNEI. V lost 6 bases to trimming and J lost 1 base; unmatched junction nucleotides: 0. The length of the CDR3 is 13 residues. CDR3 sequence (DNA): TGTGCCAGCAGGGACAGGGCCAAAAACATTCAGTACTTC. Protein sequence: CASRDRAKNIQYF.

The chain joins TRBV14 to TRBJ1-2; the D gene is possibly TRBD1 (5 bases). Germline CDR1 SGHDN, CDR2 FVKESK. CDR3 length: 16 amino acids. V lost 5 bases and J 1 base, leaving 17 bases between the germline ends. In DNA form, the CDR3 reads TGTGCCAGCAGCTCCTTAGGGGCCTCTGTTAACTATGGCTACACCTTC. Protein sequence: CASSSLGASVNYGYTF.

This clone was observed once. The chain joins TRBV19 to TRBJ2-7; D gene uncertain. Germline CDR1 is LNHDA and CDR2 is SQIVND (reference sequence). V lost 3 bases to trimming and J lost 3 bases, with 15 bases between them. The CDR3 extends over 15 amino acids. CDR3 protein: CASSIHGPGDYEQYF. The CDR3 DNA follows: TGTGCCAGTAGTATTCATGGGCCAGGAGACTACGAGCAGTACTTC.

The rearrangement links TRBV28 to TRBJ1-1, with a possible D match to TRBD1 (6 bases). V shed 2 bases and J shed 10 bases, with 14 bases lying between them. The V gene's germline CDR1 is MDHEN and CDR2 SYDVKM. The CDR3 spans 13 residues. The CDR3 DNA is TGTGCCAGCAGTTTAGGAGGGGGAGTTACAGCTTTCTTT. This sequence encodes CASSLGGGVTAFF.

The genes are TRBV28 and TRBJ1-2; weak D call: TRBD1 (5 bases). This CDR3 region has 13 residues. With 6 bases removed from V and 4 bases from J, the gap between germline ends came to 12 bases. From germline, CDR1 is MDHEN and CDR2 SYDVKM. The CDR3, as DNA: TGTGCCAGCAGCACGGGGACGGCCTATGGCTACACCTTC. It yields the protein CASSTGTAYGYTF.

The chain is built from TRBV11-3 and TRBJ1-6; TRBD1 aligns across 10 bases. CDR1 is SGHNT, CDR2 YENEEA, per germline. V was clipped by 4 bases and J by 3 bases; unmatched bases: 0. The CDR3 is 15 residues long. Written as DNA, the CDR3 is TGTGCCAGCAGCTGGACAGGGGGCTATAATTCACCCCTCCACTTT. Translated: CASSWTGGYNSPLHF.

V is TRBV10-3 and J is TRBJ2-2; D is possibly TRBD2 (5 bases). The CDR3 length is 12 residues. The V gene lost 10 bases and the J gene lost 7 bases, with 13 bases spanning the gap. Germline assignment: CDR1 ENHRY and CDR2 SYGVKD. CDR3 sequence reads: CATRREHGELFF. For the CDR3, the DNA is TGTGCCACCCGAAGGGAGCACGGGGAGCTGTTTTTT.

The CDR3 loop is CASSMTGGSNQPQHF. The CDR3 DNA is TGCGCCAGCAGCATGACAGGGGGGAGCAATCAGCCCCAGCATTTT. V usage is TRBV5-1 and J usage is TRBJ1-5, with 9 bases identical to TRBD1. The length of the CDR3 is 15 residues. Per the germline V gene, CDR1 is SGHRS and CDR2 is YFSETQ. With V trimmed by 4 bases and J by 1 base, 3 bases remained unmatched. The variable domain in full, with the rest retrieved from reference TRBV5-1 and TRBJ1-5, is KAGVTQTPRYLIKTRGQQVTLSCSPISGHRSVSWYQQTPGQGLQFLFEYFSETQRNKGNFPGRFSGRQFSNSRSEMNVSTLELGDSALYLCASSMTGGSNQPQHFGDGTRLSIL.

This chain joins TRBV6-1 and TRBJ2-3; D gene uncertain. CDR1 and CDR2 (germline): MNHNS, SASEGT. The CDR3 consists of 14 residues. Trimming took off 2 bases at V and 7 bases at J, with 13 bases between the two ends. In DNA form, the CDR3 reads TGTGCCAGCAGTGAAATGGGGTTTGTAAATACGCAGTATTTT. Translating it yields CASSEMGFVNTQYF.

The chain joins TRBV27 to TRBJ2-1; D call uncertain. This CDR3 comprises 13 residues. Germline lookup yields CDR1 MNHEY and CDR2 SMNVEV (reference sequence). V was shortened by 1 base and J by 9 bases, with 10 bases between the two germline ends. The CDR3 is CASSLYPDGEQFF. In DNA form, the CDR3 reads TGTGCCAGCAGTTTATACCCAGACGGTGAGCAGTTCTTC.

The chain carries TRBV18 and TRBJ2-5; TRBD1 might be the D (6 bases). V lost 2 bases and J 3 bases, leaving 13 bases between the germline ends. The CDR3 totals 15 residues. CDR1 and CDR2 from the germline V gene are KGHSH and LQKENI. CDR3 in DNA: TGTGCCAGCTCACCATCGTCCGGGACAAAAGAGACCCAGTACTTC. Protein sequence: CASSPSSGTKETQYF.

The chain is built from TRBV7-9 and TRBJ1-2, with no clear D. V was cut by 1 base and J by 6 bases, with 9 bases left in between. The CDR3 sequence is 13 residues long. Germline V gene data show CDR1 as SEHNR and CDR2 as FQNEAQ (reference sequence). The CDR3 DNA sequence: TGTGCCAGCAGCTTAGGAGGTTGGGATGGCTACACCTTC. This encodes CASSLGGWDGYTF.

The chain couples TRBV6-5 to TRBJ1-5; D call uncertain. This CDR3 comprises 12 residues. Germline CDR1 and CDR2: MNHEY and SVGAGI. The V and J ends lost 3 bases and 7 bases respectively, with 7 bases between them. This CDR3 is CASSYIGQPQHF. The DNA for the CDR3 is TGTGCCAGCAGTTATATAGGACAGCCCCAGCATTTT.

The genes are TRBV7-9 and TRBJ2-5, with D perhaps matching TRBD1 or TRBD2 (5 bases each). The CDR3 consists of 15 residues. Trimming stripped 1 base from V and 1 base from J, with 10 bases between. Germline V lookup: CDR1 SEHNR, CDR2 FQNEAQ (reference sequence). CDR3 coding DNA: TGTGCCAGCAGCTTAGATCCGGGGCTCCAAGAGACCCAGTACTTC. Translation: CASSLDPGLQETQYF.

The V and J genes are TRBV30 and TRBJ1-5, with D perhaps TRBD1 (5 bases). The CDR3 has 13 amino acids. CDR1 GTSNPN and CDR2 SVGIG come from the germline V gene (reference sequence). V was pared by 5 bases and J by 0 bases, with 8 bases between. CDR3 sequence: CAWGASSNQPQHF. CDR3 in DNA: TGTGCCTGGGGGGCGTCTAGCAATCAGCCCCAGCATTTT. Full variable domain (remainder filled in from reference TRBV30 and TRBJ1-5): SQTIHQWPATLVQPVGSPLSLECTVEGTSNPNLYWYRQAAGRGLQLLFYSVGIGQISSEVPQNLSASRPQDRQFILSSKKLLLSDSGFYLCAWGASSNQPQHFGDGTRLSIL.

The chain employs TRBV7-3 and TRBJ2-7, with D possibly TRBD2 on 6 matching bases. The V gene lost 5 bases and the J gene lost 3 bases, with 14 bases spanning the gap. The CDR3 covers 14 residues. Germline V CDR1 and CDR2: SGHTA, FQGTGA. The CDR3 here is CASSVSGGGYEQYF. DNA of the CDR3: TGTGCCAGCAGCGTAAGTGGGGGAGGCTACGAGCAGTACTTC.